The source of this TCR beta chain is a study of shared clonotypes between healthy human individuals. The data were produced by immunoSEQ multiplex PCR, yet TCRdb's version contains in-frame clones alone and is incomplete. The table shows over a million clones, with roughly 96% occurring only once. The V gene end was trimmed by 6 bases and the J gene end by 7 bases; junction bases not matched to a gene: 5. Germline CDR1 reads SGHTA; CDR2 reads FQGNSA. CDR3 length: 12 amino acids. This TCR was sampled from a man aged 25-45 years in good health. Sequenced material: naive CD4+ T cells sorted from blood. Subset denoted: CD45RA+ positively selected. This chain links TRBV7-2 with TRBJ2-7; 8 positions agree with TRBD2. Written as DNA, the CDR3 is TGTGCCAGCAGGAAGGTAGCGGGAGAGCAGTACTTC. Translated: CASRKVAGEQYF.